A selection of T cell receptor beta chains follows, all from one sample in a study of CD8 T cells in Susac syndrome. TCRdb used MiXCR to reprocess the immunoSEQ multiplex PCR reads, holding one entry per CDR3 protein. Among some 120,000 distinct CDR3 sequences listed, nearly 95% were seen once. Sequenced: CD4+ T cells from PBMCs. These receptors came from a human donor in good health. CDR3s include the opening cysteine and the closing phenylalanine or tryptophan. The order of the fields is J gene, V gene, CDR3 protein.

j_gene: TRBJ2-7; v_gene: TRBV25-1; CDR3aa: CASSGTSRGYEQYF
j_gene: TRBJ1-1; v_gene: TRBV20-1; CDR3aa: CSARDRHTEAFF
j_gene: TRBJ1-1; v_gene: TRBV18; CDR3aa: CASSPRRGGLGAEAFF
j_gene: TRBJ1-2; v_gene: TRBV11-2; CDR3aa: CASSLARGQVGYTF
j_gene: TRBJ2-5; v_gene: TRBV29-1; CDR3aa: CSVSGLHQETQYF
j_gene: TRBJ2-7; v_gene: TRBV28; CDR3aa: CASSPPTGYEQYF
j_gene: TRBJ1-1; v_gene: TRBV6-6; CDR3aa: CASSYEQGAKAFF
j_gene: TRBJ1-2; v_gene: TRBV19; CDR3aa: CATVGGYGYTF
j_gene: TRBJ2-1; v_gene: TRBV19; CDR3aa: CAQYSYNEQFF
j_gene: TRBJ2-7; v_gene: TRBV5-1; CDR3aa: CASRRSTGLAVYEQYF
j_gene: TRBJ1-1; v_gene: TRBV7-2; CDR3aa: CASSLAGQQNTEAFF
j_gene: TRBJ2-7; v_gene: TRBV30; CDR3aa: CAWSWSGYEQYF
j_gene: TRBJ2-1; v_gene: TRBV29-1; CDR3aa: CSVGGQGAFLGGEQFF
j_gene: TRBJ2-4; v_gene: TRBV5-1; CDR3aa: CASKGAGRTEDIQYF
j_gene: TRBJ2-2; v_gene: TRBV3-1; CDR3aa: CASSGSDTGELFF
j_gene: TRBJ2-7; v_gene: TRBV5-1; CDR3aa: CASSFSPNYEQYF
j_gene: TRBJ2-1; v_gene: TRBV7-7; CDR3aa: CASSSTSGRANEQFF
j_gene: TRBJ2-2; v_gene: TRBV19; CDR3aa: CASRGTNTGELFF
j_gene: TRBJ2-5; v_gene: TRBV28; CDR3aa: CASSRGQQETQYF
j_gene: TRBJ1-1; v_gene: TRBV6-5; CDR3aa: CASSYPSVQTAPYEAFF
j_gene: TRBJ1-1; v_gene: TRBV28; CDR3aa: CASRTRQADTEAFF
j_gene: TRBJ2-5; v_gene: TRBV7-9; CDR3aa: CASSGQGGTQYF
j_gene: TRBJ2-6; v_gene: TRBV3-1; CDR3aa: CASSQVGPSGANVLTF
j_gene: TRBJ2-4; v_gene: TRBV4-1; CDR3aa: CASSQVLGRGEYF
j_gene: TRBJ2-3; v_gene: TRBV30; CDR3aa: CAWSGQGYLPDTQYF
j_gene: TRBJ2-5; v_gene: TRBV3-1; CDR3aa: CASSQDIGAETQYF
j_gene: TRBJ1-5; v_gene: TRBV7-9; CDR3aa: CASSLWDRDQPQHF
j_gene: TRBJ1-5; v_gene: TRBV3-1; CDR3aa: CASSQDLTQPQHF
j_gene: TRBJ2-7; v_gene: TRBV3-1; CDR3aa: CASSQAQGPYEQYF
j_gene: TRBJ1-1; v_gene: TRBV29-1; CDR3aa: CSVAGQGITEAFF
j_gene: TRBJ2-5; v_gene: TRBV30; CDR3aa: CAWSVLGETQYF
j_gene: TRBJ1-1; v_gene: TRBV12-3/TRBV12-4; CDR3aa: CASSLRDPNTEAFF
j_gene: TRBJ1-2; v_gene: TRBV3-1; CDR3aa: CASSQDVYGYTF
j_gene: TRBJ1-2; v_gene: TRBV6-1; CDR3aa: CASSEIYGYTF
j_gene: TRBJ2-7; v_gene: TRBV6-5; CDR3aa: CASRARGQGRTEQYF
j_gene: TRBJ1-5; v_gene: TRBV4-1; CDR3aa: CASSRGTGELPQHF
j_gene: TRBJ1-2; v_gene: TRBV12-3/TRBV12-4; CDR3aa: CASTRTGIGYTF
j_gene: TRBJ1-1; v_gene: TRBV7-9; CDR3aa: CASSLERSEAFF
j_gene: TRBJ2-7; v_gene: TRBV7-2; CDR3aa: CASSLATSGSYSYEQYF
j_gene: TRBJ2-3; v_gene: TRBV9; CDR3aa: CASSSHGLAADTQYF
j_gene: TRBJ2-3; v_gene: TRBV7-2; CDR3aa: CASSRSGRAVDTQYF
j_gene: TRBJ2-7; v_gene: TRBV5-6; CDR3aa: CASSFNYEQYF
j_gene: TRBJ2-2; v_gene: TRBV7-9; CDR3aa: CARGGAGTNTGELFF
j_gene: TRBJ2-7; v_gene: TRBV2; CDR3aa: CAATGDWRYEQYF
j_gene: TRBJ2-7; v_gene: TRBV12-3/TRBV12-4; CDR3aa: CASSRQDYSYEQYF